This T cell receptor (beta chain) was documented in a study of blood T cell repertoires in COVID-19. This clone was seen only once. The CDR3 extends over 15 amino acids. V lost 4 bases and J lost 7; bases outside the gene matches: 10. Germline V gene sequence: CDR1 MNHEY, CDR2 SVGEGT. In the original analysis: Estimation of nucleated cell counts was performed using reference gene primer amplification. Here immunoSEQ multiplex PCR was the method, and the copy in TCRdb shows in-frame clones only, minus some. From that table come the V and J calls and clone size; the DNA was used to work out D and trimming. The sample contains over 65,000 clones, about 81% of which appear only once.

The sequencing input was peripheral blood. The clonotype was recovered from a human donor in a cohort sampled during active COVID-19. V and J are TRBV6-2 or TRBV6-3 and TRBJ2-1; 7 bases align to TRBD2. This CDR3 reads CASSSLLSGLNEQFF. The CDR3, as DNA: TGTGCCAGCAGTTCCCTCCTCTCGGGACTAAATGAGCAGTTCTTC.